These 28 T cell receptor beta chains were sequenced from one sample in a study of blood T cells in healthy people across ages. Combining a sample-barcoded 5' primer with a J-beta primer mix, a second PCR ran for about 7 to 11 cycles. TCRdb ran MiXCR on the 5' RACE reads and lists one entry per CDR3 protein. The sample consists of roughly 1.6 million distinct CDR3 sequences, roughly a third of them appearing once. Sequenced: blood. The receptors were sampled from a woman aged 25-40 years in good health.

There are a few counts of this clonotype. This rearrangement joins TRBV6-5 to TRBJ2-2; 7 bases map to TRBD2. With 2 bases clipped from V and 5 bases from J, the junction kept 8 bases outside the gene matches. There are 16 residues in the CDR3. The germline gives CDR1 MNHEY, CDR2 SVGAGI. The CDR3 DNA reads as TGTGCCAGCAGTTACCAAGCGGGATTAGCGACCGGGGAGCTGTTTTTT. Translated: CASSYQAGLATGELFF.

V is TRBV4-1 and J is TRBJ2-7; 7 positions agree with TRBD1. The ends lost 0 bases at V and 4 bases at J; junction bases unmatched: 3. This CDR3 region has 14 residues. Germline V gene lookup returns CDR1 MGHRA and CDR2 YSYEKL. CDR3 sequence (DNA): TGCGCCAGCAGCCAAGAGGCCAGGGGGTACGAGCAGTACTTC. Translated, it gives CASSQEARGYEQYF.

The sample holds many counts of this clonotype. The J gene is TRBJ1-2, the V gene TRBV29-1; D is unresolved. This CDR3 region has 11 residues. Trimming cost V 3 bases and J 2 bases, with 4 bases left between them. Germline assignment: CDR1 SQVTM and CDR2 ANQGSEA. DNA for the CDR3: TGCAGCGTTGATGGGAACTATGGCTACACCTTC. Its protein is CSVDGNYGYTF.

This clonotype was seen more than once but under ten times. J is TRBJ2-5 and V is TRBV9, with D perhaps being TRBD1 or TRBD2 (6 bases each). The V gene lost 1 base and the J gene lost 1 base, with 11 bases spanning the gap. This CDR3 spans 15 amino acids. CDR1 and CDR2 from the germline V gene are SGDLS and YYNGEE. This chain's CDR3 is CASSVFGGPQETQYF. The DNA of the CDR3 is TGTGCCAGCAGCGTATTTGGGGGGCCCCAAGAGACCCAGTACTTC.

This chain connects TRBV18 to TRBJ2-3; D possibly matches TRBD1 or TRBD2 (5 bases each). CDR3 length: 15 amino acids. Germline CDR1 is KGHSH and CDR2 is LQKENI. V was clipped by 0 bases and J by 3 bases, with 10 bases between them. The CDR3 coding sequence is TGTGCCAGCTCACCACCCAGGGACGGAACAGATACGCAGTATTTT. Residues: CASSPPRDGTDTQYF.

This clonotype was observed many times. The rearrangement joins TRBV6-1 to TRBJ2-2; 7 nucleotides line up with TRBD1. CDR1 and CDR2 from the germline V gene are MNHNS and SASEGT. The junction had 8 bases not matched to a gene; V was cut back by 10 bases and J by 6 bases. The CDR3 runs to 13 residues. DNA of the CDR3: TGTGCCACCTACAGGGGAGAGGCCGGGGAGCTGTTTTTT. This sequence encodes CATYRGEAGELFF.

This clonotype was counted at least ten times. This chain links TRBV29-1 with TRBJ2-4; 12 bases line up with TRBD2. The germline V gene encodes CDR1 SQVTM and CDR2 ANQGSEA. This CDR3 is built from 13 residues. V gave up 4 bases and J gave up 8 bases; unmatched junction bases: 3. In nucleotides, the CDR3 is TGCAGCGTTGGGACTAGCGGGATGGACATTCAGTACTTC. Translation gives CSVGTSGMDIQYF.

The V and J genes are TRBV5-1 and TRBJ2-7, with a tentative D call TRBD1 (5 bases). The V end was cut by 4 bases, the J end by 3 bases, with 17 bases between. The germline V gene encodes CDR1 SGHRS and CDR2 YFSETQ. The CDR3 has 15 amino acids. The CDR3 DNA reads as TGCGCCAGCAGCCCCGGACACAAAACCGTCTACGAGCAGTACTTC. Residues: CASSPGHKTVYEQYF. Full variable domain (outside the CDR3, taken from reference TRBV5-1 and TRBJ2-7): KAGVTQTPRYLIKTRGQQVTLSCSPISGHRSVSWYQQTPGQGLQFLFEYFSETQRNKGNFPGRFSGRQFSNSRSEMNVSTLELGDSALYLCASSPGHKTVYEQYFGPGTRLTVT.

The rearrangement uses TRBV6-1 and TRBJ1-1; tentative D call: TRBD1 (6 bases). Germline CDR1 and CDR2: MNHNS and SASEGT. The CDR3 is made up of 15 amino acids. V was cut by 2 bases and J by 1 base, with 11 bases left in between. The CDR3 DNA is TGTGCCAGCAGTGAATCTAGGACAGCGAACACTGAAGCTTTCTTT. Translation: CASSESRTANTEAFF.

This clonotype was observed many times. The CDR3 sequence: CASSQGLDYEQYF. Written as DNA, the CDR3 is TGTGCCAGCAGCCAAGGGTTGGACTACGAGCAGTACTTC. The chain uses TRBV3-1 and TRBJ2-7; D is ambiguous. V lost 1 base to trimming and J lost 3 bases, with 7 bases between them. The CDR3 sequence is 13 residues long. Germline CDR1 LGHDT, CDR2 YNNKEL (reference sequence).

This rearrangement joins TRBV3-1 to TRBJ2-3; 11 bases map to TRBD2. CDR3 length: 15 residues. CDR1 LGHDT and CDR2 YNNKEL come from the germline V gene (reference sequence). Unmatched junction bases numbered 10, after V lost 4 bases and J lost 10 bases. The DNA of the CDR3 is TGTGCCAGCAGCCTCAGTCTAGCGGGGGGTGGTCCGCAGTATTTT. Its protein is CASSLSLAGGGPQYF.

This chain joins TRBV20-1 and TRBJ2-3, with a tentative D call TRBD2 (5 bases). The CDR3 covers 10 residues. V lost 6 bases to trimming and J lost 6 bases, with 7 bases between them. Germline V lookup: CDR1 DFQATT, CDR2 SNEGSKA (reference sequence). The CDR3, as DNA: TGCAGTGCCGGGGAGGATACGCAGTATTTT. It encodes CSAGEDTQYF.

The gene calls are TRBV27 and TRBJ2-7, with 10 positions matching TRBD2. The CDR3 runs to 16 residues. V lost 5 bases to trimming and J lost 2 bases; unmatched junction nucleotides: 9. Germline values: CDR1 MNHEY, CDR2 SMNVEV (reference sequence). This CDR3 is CASSRITSGTPYEQYF. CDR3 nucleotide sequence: TGTGCCAGCAGTCGAATAACTAGCGGGACTCCCTACGAGCAGTACTTC.

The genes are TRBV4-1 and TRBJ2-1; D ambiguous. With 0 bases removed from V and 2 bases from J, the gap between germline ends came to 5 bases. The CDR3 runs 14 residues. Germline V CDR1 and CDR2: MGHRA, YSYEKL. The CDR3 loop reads CASSQDPAYNEQFF. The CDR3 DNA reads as TGCGCCAGCAGCCAAGATCCGGCCTACAATGAGCAGTTCTTC.

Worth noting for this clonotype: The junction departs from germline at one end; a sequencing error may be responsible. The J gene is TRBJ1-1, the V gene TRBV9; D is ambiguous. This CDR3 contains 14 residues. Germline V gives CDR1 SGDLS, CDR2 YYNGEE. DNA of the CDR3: TGTGCCAACAGCGTAGGGTTCGTGAACACTGAAGCTTTCTTT. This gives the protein CANSVGFVNTEAFF.

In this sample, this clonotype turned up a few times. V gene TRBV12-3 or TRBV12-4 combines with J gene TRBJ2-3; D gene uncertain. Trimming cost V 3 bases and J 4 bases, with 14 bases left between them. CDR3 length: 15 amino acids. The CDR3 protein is CASSLGSVYADTQYF. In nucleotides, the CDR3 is TGTGCCAGCAGTTTGGGGTCAGTGTATGCAGATACGCAGTATTTT.

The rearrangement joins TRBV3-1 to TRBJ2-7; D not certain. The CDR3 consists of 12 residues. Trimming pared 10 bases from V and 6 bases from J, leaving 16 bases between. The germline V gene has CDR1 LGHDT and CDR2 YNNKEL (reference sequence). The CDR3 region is CANSFLLGEQYF. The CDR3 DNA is TGTGCCAACAGTTTCCTCCTTGGCGAGCAGTACTTC.

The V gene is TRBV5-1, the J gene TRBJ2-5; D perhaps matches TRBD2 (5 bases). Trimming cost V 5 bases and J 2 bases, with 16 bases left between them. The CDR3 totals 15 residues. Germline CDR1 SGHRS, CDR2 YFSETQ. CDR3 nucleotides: TGCGCCAGCAGTTCAACTCCAGCGGAGCAAGAGACCCAGTACTTC. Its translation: CASSSTPAEQETQYF.

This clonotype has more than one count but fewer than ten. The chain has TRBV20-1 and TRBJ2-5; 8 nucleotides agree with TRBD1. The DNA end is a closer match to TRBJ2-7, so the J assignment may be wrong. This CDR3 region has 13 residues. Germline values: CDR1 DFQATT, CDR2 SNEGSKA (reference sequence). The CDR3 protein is CSTRDRMSPEQYF. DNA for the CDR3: TGCAGTACCCGGGACAGGATGTCTCCCGAGCAGTACTTC.

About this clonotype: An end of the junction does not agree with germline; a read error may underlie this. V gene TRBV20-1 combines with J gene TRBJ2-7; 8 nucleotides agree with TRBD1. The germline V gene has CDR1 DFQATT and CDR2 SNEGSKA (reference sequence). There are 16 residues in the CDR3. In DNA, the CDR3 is TGCAGTGCTAGAGAGGCCCCCGGACAGGGAACCTACGAGCACTACTTC. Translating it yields CSAREAPGQGTYEHYF.

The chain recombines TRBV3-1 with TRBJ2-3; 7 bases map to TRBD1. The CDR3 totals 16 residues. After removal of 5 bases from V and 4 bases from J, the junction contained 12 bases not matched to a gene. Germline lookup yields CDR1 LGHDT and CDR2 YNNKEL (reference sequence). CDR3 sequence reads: CASSEGWGQGADTQYF. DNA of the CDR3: TGTGCCAGCAGCGAAGGGTGGGGTCAGGGGGCAGATACGCAGTATTTT.

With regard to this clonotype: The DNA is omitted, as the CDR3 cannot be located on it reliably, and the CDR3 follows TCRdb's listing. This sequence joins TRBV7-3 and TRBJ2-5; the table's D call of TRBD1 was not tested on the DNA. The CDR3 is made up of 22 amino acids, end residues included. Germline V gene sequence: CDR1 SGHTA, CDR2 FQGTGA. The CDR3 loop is CASSLNRNQNTGELFFGETQYF.

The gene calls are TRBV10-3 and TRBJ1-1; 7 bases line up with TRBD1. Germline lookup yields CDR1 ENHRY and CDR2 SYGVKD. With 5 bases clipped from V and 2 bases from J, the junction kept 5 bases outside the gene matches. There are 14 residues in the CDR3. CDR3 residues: CAISLGQTNTEAFF. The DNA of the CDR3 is TGTGCCATCAGTCTGGGACAGACTAACACTGAAGCTTTCTTT.

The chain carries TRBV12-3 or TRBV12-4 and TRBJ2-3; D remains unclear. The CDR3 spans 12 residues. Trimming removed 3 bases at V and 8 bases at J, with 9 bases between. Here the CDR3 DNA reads TGTGCCAGCAGTTTCGCCGGCGGTACGCAGTATTTT. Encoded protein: CASSFAGGTQYF.

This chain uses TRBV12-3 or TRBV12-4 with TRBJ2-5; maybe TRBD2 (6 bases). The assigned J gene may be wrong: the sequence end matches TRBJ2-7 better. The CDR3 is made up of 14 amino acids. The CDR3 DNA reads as TGTGCCAACAGCGCCTGGGACGGGGAGGACGAGCAGTACTTC. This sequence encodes CANSAWDGEDEQYF.

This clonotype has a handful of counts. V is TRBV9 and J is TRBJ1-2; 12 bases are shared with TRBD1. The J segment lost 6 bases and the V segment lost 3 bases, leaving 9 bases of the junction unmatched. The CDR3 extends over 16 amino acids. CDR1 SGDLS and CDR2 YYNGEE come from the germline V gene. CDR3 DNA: TGTGCCAGCAGCGGGGGACAGGGGGCGTTTTATAATGGCTACACCTTC. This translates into CASSGGQGAFYNGYTF.

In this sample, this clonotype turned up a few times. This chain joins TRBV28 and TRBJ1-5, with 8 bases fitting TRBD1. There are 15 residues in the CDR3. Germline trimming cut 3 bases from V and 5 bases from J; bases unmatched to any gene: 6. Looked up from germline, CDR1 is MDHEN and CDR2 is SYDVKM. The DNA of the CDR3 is TGTGCCAGCAGTTTTGAGGACAGGGACGATCAGCCCCAGCATTTT. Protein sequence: CASSFEDRDDQPQHF.

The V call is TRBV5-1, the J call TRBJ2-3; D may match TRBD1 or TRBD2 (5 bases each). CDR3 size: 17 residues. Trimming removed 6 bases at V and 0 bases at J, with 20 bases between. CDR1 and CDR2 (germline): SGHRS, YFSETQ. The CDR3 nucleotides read TGCGCCAGCAATTGGGGGAGCACGAGAGATAGCACAGATACGCAGTATTTT. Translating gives CASNWGSTRDSTDTQYF.